This T cell receptor (beta chain) was recorded in a study of blood T cells in healthy people across ages. Samples each had at least 6 micrograms of total RNA extracted. This clonotype has just a few counts. Its antigen is not identified. Combining a sample-barcoded 5' primer with a J-beta primer mix, a second PCR ran for about 6 to 11 cycles. A 12-random-nucleotide template-switch adaptor tagged each cDNA molecule. In TCRdb, the 5' RACE reads were re-called with MiXCR into one record per CDR3 protein. The sample records over 1,500,000 distinct CDR3 sequences, roughly 50% being singletons. Germline V gives CDR1 SGHTA, CDR2 FQGNSA. This CDR3 is 13 amino acids long. The V end lost 1 base, the J end lost 4 bases, and 8 bases lay between the germline ends. Study outcomes and limitations: Age showed a roughly linear inverse relationship with TCR beta diversity per million T cells.

The sequence was collected from a woman aged 40 to 49 in good health. The sequenced sample was blood. The J gene is TRBJ2-7, the V gene TRBV7-2; no firm D call. The CDR3 spells CASSLVSVYEQYF. Written as DNA, the CDR3 is TGTGCCAGCAGCTTAGTTTCGGTGTACGAGCAGTACTTC.